The rows below give T cell receptor beta chains drawn from one sample of a study of cytomegalovirus exposure and HLA in healthy donors. Assay: immunoSEQ multiplex PCR; the TCRdb copy retains only in-frame clones and omits some. This table holds fewer than 120,000 clones, 88% found once. The sequencing input was PBMCs. Source of these receptors: a woman aged 30 to 39 in good health and CMV-seropositive. Each CDR3 is given with its conserved first and last residue. D genes are given only for firm matches. Some rows mark clone size as missing; the rest say once, few, many or name a class of expanded clone.

v_gene: TRBV28; j_gene: TRBJ2-4; abundance: NA; d_gene: NA; CDR3aa: CASLDAKTVSGIQYF; CDR3nt: TGTGCCAGCCTCGATGCAAAGACAGTAAGTGGGATTCAGTACTTC
v_gene: TRBV9; j_gene: TRBJ2-4; abundance: NA; d_gene: NA; CDR3aa: CASSGEVGAIQYF; CDR3nt: TGTGCCAGCAGCGGCGAAGTCGGTGCCATTCAGTACTTC
v_gene: TRBV7-9; j_gene: TRBJ1-4; abundance: NA; d_gene: TRBD1; CDR3aa: CASSLSGGVEKLFF; CDR3nt: TGTGCCAGCAGCTTGTCAGGGGGCGTTGAAAAACTGTTTTTT
v_gene: TRBV7-9; j_gene: TRBJ2-1; abundance: NA; d_gene: TRBD2; CDR3aa: CASSPPSGAYNEQFF; CDR3nt: TGTGCCAGCAGCCCCCCTAGCGGGGCATACAATGAGCAGTTCTTC
v_gene: TRBV21-1; j_gene: TRBJ2-5; abundance: NA; d_gene: NA; CDR3aa: CASSTRQGARETQYF; CDR3nt: TGTGCCAGCAGCACAAGACAGGGGGCAAGAGAGACCCAGTACTTC
v_gene: TRBV25-1; j_gene: TRBJ2-2; abundance: NA; d_gene: TRBD2; CDR3aa: CASSGTSGRGTGELFF; CDR3nt: TGTGCCAGCAGTGGGACTAGCGGGAGGGGCACCGGGGAGCTGTTTTTT
v_gene: TRBV5-1; j_gene: TRBJ2-3; abundance: NA; d_gene: NA; CDR3aa: CASSLSGEAATDTQYF; CDR3nt: TGCGCCAGCAGCTTGTCCGGGGAAGCTGCCACAGATACGCAGTATTTT
v_gene: TRBV28; j_gene: TRBJ1-4; abundance: NA; d_gene: TRBD1; CDR3aa: CASSRTGGGEKLFF; CDR3nt: TGTGCCAGCAGTAGGACAGGGGGGGGTGAAAAACTGTTTTTT
v_gene: TRBV7-3; j_gene: TRBJ2-3; abundance: NA; d_gene: NA; CDR3aa: CASSLTGQGADTQYF; CDR3nt: TGTGCCAGCAGCTTAACGGGGCAGGGTGCAGATACGCAGTATTTT
v_gene: TRBV21-1; j_gene: TRBJ2-1; abundance: few; d_gene: NA; CDR3aa: CASTRGENNEQFF; CDR3nt: TGTGCCAGCACCAGGGGGGAGAACAATGAGCAGTTCTTC
v_gene: TRBV27; j_gene: TRBJ2-7; abundance: NA; d_gene: TRBD2; CDR3aa: CASSLGLAGGQEQYF; CDR3nt: TGTGCCAGCAGTTTGGGTCTAGCGGGGGGGCAGGAGCAGTACTTC
v_gene: TRBV30; j_gene: TRBJ1-2; abundance: NA; d_gene: NA; CDR3aa: CAWSVDTYYGYTF; CDR3nt: TGTGCCTGGAGTGTAGACACCTACTATGGCTACACCTTC
v_gene: TRBV10-3; j_gene: TRBJ1-2; abundance: NA; d_gene: NA; CDR3aa: CAISGRVSNYGYTF; CDR3nt: TGTGCCATCAGCGGCAGGGTCTCTAACTATGGCTACACCTTC
v_gene: TRBV27; j_gene: TRBJ2-7; abundance: NA; d_gene: NA; CDR3aa: CATQGSYEQYF; CDR3nt: TGTGCCACCCAGGGGTCCTACGAGCAGTACTTC
v_gene: TRBV5-1; j_gene: TRBJ2-5; abundance: once; d_gene: TRBD2; CDR3aa: CASSSLAGGEETQYF; CDR3nt: TGCGCCAGCAGCTCCCTAGCGGGGGGGGAAGAGACCCAGTACTTC
v_gene: TRBV10-3; j_gene: TRBJ2-7; abundance: NA; d_gene: TRBD1; CDR3aa: CAISDPDRKRYEQYF; CDR3nt: TGTGCCATCAGTGACCCGGACAGGAAACGCTACGAGCAGTACTTC
v_gene: TRBV2; j_gene: TRBJ2-1; abundance: once; d_gene: NA; CDR3aa: CASRVGAGTYNEQFF; CDR3nt: TGTGCCAGCCGGGTTGGGGCAGGAACCTACAATGAGCAGTTCTTC
v_gene: TRBV5-5; j_gene: TRBJ1-6; abundance: NA; d_gene: TRBD1; CDR3aa: CASSFPGQGGSPLHF; CDR3nt: TGTGCCAGCAGCTTTCCGGGACAGGGAGGTTCACCCCTCCACTTT
v_gene: TRBV6-6; j_gene: TRBJ2-5; abundance: NA; d_gene: TRBD1; CDR3aa: CASSSGGRQETQYF; CDR3nt: TGTGCCAGCAGCTCAGGGGGACGGCAAGAGACCCAGTACTTC
v_gene: TRBV14; j_gene: TRBJ2-7; abundance: NA; d_gene: TRBD1; CDR3aa: CASSQFGLTGWGSEQYF; CDR3nt: TGTGCCAGCAGCCAGTTCGGCCTGACAGGGTGGGGCTCCGAGCAGTACTTC
v_gene: TRBV6-1; j_gene: TRBJ2-7; abundance: NA; d_gene: TRBD1; CDR3aa: CATPGTGIYEQYF; CDR3nt: TGTGCCACCCCCGGGACAGGGATTTACGAGCAGTACTTC
v_gene: TRBV7-3; j_gene: TRBJ2-3; abundance: NA; d_gene: TRBD2; CDR3aa: CASMPAPGLAGGTQYF; CDR3nt: TGTGCCAGCATGCCCGCACCGGGACTAGCGGGGGGTACGCAGTATTTT
v_gene: TRBV9; j_gene: TRBJ2-5; abundance: once; d_gene: NA; CDR3aa: CASSTNPDSEYQETQYF; CDR3nt: TGTGCCAGCAGCACGAATCCGGACTCCGAGTACCAAGAGACCCAGTACTTC
v_gene: TRBV2; j_gene: TRBJ2-3; abundance: NA; d_gene: TRBD2; CDR3aa: CASRRLAATDTQYF; CDR3nt: TGTGCCAGCAGACGACTAGCTGCCACAGATACGCAGTATTTT
v_gene: TRBV5-1; j_gene: TRBJ2-1; abundance: NA; d_gene: TRBD2; CDR3aa: CASSFPGLAVNEQFF; CDR3nt: TGCGCCAGCAGCTTCCCGGGACTAGCGGTCAATGAGCAGTTCTTC
v_gene: TRBV7-6; j_gene: TRBJ2-1; abundance: NA; d_gene: TRBD2; CDR3aa: CASSLDSSGRAGYNEQFF; CDR3nt: TGTGCCAGCAGCTTAGACTCTAGCGGGAGGGCCGGGTACAATGAGCAGTTCTTC
v_gene: TRBV5-1; j_gene: TRBJ1-3; abundance: NA; d_gene: TRBD1; CDR3aa: CASSLARTGQGTGNTIYF; CDR3nt: TGCGCCAGCAGCTTGGCCAGGACGGGACAGGGGACTGGAAACACCATATATTTT
v_gene: TRBV6-6; j_gene: TRBJ1-1; abundance: NA; d_gene: NA; CDR3aa: CASSYSIKNTEAFF; CDR3nt: TGTGCCAGCAGTTACTCAATCAAGAACACTGAAGCTTTCTTT
v_gene: TRBV4-3; j_gene: TRBJ1-2; abundance: NA; d_gene: NA; CDR3aa: CASSQDYGNYGYTF; CDR3nt: TGCGCCAGCAGCCAAGATTACGGTAACTATGGCTACACCTTC
v_gene: TRBV30; j_gene: TRBJ1-4; abundance: few; d_gene: NA; CDR3aa: CAWSEHRGEKLFF; CDR3nt: TGTGCCTGGAGTGAACATCGGGGTGAAAAACTGTTTTTT
v_gene: TRBV4-3; j_gene: TRBJ1-3; abundance: NA; d_gene: TRBD1; CDR3aa: CASSLDRAGNTIYF; CDR3nt: TGCGCCAGCAGCCTTGACAGGGCTGGAAACACCATATATTTT
v_gene: TRBV27; j_gene: TRBJ1-5; abundance: NA; d_gene: NA; CDR3aa: CASSSDPREGGKPQHF; CDR3nt: TGTGCCAGCAGTTCTGACCCCCGGGAGGGTGGCAAGCCCCAGCATTTT